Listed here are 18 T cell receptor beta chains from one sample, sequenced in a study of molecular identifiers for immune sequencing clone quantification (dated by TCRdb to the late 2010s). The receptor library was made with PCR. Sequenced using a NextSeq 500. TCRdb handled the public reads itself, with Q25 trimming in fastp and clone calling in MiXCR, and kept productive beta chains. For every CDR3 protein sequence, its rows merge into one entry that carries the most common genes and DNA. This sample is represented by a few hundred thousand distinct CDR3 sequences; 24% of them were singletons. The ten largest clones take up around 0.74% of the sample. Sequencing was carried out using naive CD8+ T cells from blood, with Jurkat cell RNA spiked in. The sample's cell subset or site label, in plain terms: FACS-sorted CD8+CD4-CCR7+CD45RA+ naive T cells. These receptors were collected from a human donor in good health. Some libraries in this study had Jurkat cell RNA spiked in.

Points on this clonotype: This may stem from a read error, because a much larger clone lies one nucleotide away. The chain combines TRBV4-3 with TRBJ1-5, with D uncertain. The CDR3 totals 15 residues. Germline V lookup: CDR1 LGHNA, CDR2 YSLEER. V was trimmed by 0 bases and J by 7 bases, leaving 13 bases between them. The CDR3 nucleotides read TGCGCCAGCAGCCAAGATCGTCTGGCTGGGCAGCCCCAGCATTTT. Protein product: CASSQDRLAGQPQHF.

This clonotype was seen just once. This chain's CDR3 is CASSVFRRDEQYF. The CDR3 DNA follows: TGCGCCAGCAGCGTGTTCCGAAGGGACGAGCAGTACTTC. The rearrangement uses TRBV5-1 and TRBJ2-7, with D hard to call. This CDR3 is 13 amino acids long. CDR1 is SGHRS, CDR2 YFSETQ, per germline. Trimming cost V 4 bases and J 5 bases, with 13 bases left between them.

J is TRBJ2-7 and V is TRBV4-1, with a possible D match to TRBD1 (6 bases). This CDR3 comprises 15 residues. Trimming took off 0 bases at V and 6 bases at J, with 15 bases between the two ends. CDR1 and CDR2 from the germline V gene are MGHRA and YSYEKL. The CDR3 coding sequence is TGCGCCAGCAGCCAAGATCATCTGACAGGAGGCGAGCAGTACTTC. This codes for CASSQDHLTGGEQYF.

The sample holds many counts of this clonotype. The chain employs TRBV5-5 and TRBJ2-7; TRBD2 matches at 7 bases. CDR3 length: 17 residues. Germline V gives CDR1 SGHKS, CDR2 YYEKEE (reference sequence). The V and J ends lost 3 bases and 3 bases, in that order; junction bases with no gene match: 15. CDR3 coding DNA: TGTGCCAGCAGCTCCGGGGCGGGAGTCCGAGGCCGCTACGAGCAGTACTTC. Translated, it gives CASSSGAGVRGRYEQYF. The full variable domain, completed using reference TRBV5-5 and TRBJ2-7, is DAGVTQSPTHLIKTRGQQVTLRCSPISGHKSVSWYQQVLGQGPQFIFQYYEKEERGRGNFPDRFSARQFPNYSSELNVNALLLGDSALYLCASSSGAGVRGRYEQYFGPGTRLTVT.

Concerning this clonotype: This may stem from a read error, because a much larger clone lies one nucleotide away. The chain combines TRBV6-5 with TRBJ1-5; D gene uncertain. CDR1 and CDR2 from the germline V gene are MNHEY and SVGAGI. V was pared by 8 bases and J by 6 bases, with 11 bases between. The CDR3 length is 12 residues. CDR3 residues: CASGSGGQPQHF. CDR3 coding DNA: TGTGCCAGCGGCTCCGGCGGTCAGCCCCAGCATTTT.

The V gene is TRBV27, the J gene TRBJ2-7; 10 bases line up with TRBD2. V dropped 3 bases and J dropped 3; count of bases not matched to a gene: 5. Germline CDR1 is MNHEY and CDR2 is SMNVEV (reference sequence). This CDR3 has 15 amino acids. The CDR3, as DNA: TGTGCCAGCAGTTTCATTCTAGCGGGGGACTACGAGCAGTACTTC. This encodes CASSFILAGDYEQYF.

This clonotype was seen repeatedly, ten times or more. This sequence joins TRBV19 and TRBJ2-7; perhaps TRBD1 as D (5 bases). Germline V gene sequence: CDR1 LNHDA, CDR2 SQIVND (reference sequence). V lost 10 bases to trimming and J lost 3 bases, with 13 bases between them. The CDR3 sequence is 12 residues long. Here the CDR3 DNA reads TGTGCCACCGGACCGACAGACTACGAGCAGTACTTC. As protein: CATGPTDYEQYF.

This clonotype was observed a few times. The CDR3 here is CASSLDTGLGQPQHF. The CDR3 nucleotides read TGTGCCAGCAGCTTGGATACAGGGCTTGGTCAGCCCCAGCATTTT. V is TRBV7-9 and J is TRBJ1-5; D may be TRBD1 (6 bases). The CDR3 runs 15 residues. Trimming stripped 3 bases from V and 6 bases from J, with 15 bases between. Per germline, CDR1 SEHNR and CDR2 FQNEAQ (reference sequence).

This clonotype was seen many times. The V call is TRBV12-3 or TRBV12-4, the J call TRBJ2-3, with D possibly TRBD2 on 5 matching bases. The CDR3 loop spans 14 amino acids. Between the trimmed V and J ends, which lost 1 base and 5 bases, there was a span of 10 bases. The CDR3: CASSLVSRVDTQYF. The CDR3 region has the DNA TGTGCCAGCAGTTTAGTTTCGAGGGTAGATACGCAGTATTTT.

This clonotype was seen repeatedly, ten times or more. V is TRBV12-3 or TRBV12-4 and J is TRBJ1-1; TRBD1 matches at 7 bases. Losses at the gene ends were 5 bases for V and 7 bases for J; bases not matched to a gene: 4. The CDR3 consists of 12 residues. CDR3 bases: TGTGCCAGCAGTCTCTGGGACAGTGAAGCTTTCTTT. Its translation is CASSLWDSEAFF.

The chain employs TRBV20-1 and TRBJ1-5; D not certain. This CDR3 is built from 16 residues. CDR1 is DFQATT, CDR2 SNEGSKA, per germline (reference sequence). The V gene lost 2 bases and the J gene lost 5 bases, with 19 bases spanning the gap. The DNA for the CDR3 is TGCAGTGCTAGATCTACCGGCGGAAAGGTGCATCAGCCCCAGCATTTT. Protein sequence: CSARSTGGKVHQPQHF.

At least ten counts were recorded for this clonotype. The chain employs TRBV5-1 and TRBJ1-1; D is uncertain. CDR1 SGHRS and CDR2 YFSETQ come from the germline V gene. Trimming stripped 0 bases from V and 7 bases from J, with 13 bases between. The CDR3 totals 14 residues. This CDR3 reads CASSLEYPYSEAFF. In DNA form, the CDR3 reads TGCGCCAGCAGCTTGGAGTACCCATACAGTGAAGCTTTCTTT. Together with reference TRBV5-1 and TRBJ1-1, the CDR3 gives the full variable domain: KAGVTQTPRYLIKTRGQQVTLSCSPISGHRSVSWYQQTPGQGLQFLFEYFSETQRNKGNFPGRFSGRQFSNSRSEMNVSTLELGDSALYLCASSLEYPYSEAFFGQGTRLTVV.

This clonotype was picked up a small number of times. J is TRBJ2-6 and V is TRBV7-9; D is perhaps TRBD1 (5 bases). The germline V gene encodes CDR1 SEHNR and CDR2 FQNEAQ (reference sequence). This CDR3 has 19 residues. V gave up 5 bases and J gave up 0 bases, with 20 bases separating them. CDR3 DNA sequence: TGTGCCAGCAGCCCTCCACTTGCTCGGACACCCTCTGGGGCCAACGTCCTGACTTTC. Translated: CASSPPLARTPSGANVLTF.

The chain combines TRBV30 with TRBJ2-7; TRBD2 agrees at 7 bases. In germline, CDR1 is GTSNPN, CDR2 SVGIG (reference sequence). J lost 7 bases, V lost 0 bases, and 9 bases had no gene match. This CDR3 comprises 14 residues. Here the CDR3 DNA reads TGTGCCTGGAGTGTAGGGATCGTGGGAGGGGAGCAGTACTTC. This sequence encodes CAWSVGIVGGEQYF.

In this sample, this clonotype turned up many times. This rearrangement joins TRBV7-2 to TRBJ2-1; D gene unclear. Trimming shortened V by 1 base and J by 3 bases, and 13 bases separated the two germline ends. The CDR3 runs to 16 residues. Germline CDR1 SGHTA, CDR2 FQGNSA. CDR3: CASSLEVVALYNEQFF. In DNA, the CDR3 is TGTGCCAGCAGCTTAGAGGTTGTCGCCCTCTACAATGAGCAGTTCTTC.

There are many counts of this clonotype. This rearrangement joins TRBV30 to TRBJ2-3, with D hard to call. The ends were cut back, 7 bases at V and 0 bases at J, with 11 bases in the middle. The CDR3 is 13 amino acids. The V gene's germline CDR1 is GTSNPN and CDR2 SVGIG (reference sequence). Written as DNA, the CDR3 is TGTGCCTTCCAGCAGGCTAGCACAGATACGCAGTATTTT. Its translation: CAFQQASTDTQYF.

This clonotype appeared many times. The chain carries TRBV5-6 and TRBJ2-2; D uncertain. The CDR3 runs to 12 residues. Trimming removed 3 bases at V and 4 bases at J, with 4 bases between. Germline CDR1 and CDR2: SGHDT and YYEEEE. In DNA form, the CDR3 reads TGTGCCAGCAGCTCATCCACCGGGGAGCTGTTTTTT. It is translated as CASSSSTGELFF.

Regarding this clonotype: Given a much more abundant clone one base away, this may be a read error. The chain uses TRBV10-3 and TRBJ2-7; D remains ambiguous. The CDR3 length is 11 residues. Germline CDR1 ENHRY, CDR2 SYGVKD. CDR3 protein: CAISEETERYF. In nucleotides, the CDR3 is TGTGCCATCAGTGAGGAAACAGAGCGGTACTTC.